The entry below describes one T cell receptor (beta chain). Its antigen is unknown. The data derive from a study of cytomegalovirus exposure and HLA in healthy donors. Study background: Early released data comprised about 85 million unique TCRs from HLA-typed donors. Whole-study findings and limits: When a later analysis compared HLA-associated TCR beta chains with equally common others, the HLA-associated chains turned out to be more clonally expanded and to have lower generation probabilities. Follow-up analysis found HLA locus-dependent TCR association rates, highest for DRB1 and lowest for HLA-C. The authors confirmed in vitro that three CMV-associated chains were specific for CMV antigens.

The primer mix had 60 Vbeta and 13 Jbeta primers. Using immunoSEQ multiplex PCR, the repertoire was profiled, and TCRdb retains in-frame clones only, with some absent. The table lists around 170,000 clones, approximately 84% of them singletons, with under 0.4% in the top ten. Looked up from germline, CDR1 is SNHLY and CDR2 is FYNNEI. V lost 6 bases to trimming and J lost 0 bases; unmatched junction nucleotides: 7. There are 17 residues in the CDR3. The sequenced material came from PBMCs. The chain combines TRBV2 with TRBJ2-6, with TRBD1 matching over 8 bases. The sequence was obtained from a boy aged 2-9 years in good health and CMV-seronegative. The CDR3 spells CASRQGAYFSGANVLTF. CDR3 nucleotides: TGTGCCAGCAGGCAGGGGGCCTACTTCTCTGGGGCCAACGTCCTGACTTTC.